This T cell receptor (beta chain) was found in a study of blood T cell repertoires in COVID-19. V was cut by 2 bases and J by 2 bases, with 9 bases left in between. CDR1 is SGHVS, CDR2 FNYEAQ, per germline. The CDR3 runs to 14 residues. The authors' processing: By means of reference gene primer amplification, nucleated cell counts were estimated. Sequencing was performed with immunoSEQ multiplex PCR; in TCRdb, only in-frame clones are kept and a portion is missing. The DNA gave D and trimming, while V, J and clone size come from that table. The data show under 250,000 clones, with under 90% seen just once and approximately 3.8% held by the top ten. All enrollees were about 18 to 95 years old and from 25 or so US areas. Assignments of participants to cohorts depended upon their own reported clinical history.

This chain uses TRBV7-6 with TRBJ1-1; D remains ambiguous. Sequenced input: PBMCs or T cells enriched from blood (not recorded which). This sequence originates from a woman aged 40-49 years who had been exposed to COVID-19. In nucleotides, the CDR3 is TGTGCCAGCAGCTTATTTGCAGGAAACACTGAAGCTTTCTTT. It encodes CASSLFAGNTEAFF.